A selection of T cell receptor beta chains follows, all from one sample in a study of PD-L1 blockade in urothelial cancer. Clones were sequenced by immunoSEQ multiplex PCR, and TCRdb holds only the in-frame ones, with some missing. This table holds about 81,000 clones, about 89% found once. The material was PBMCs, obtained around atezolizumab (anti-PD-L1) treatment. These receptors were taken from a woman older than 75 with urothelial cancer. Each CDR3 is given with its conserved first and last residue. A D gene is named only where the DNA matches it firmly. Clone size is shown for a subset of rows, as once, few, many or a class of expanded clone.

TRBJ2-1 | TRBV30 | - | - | CAWSGGEISYNEQFF | TGTGCCTGGTCGGGTGGGGAGATTAGCTACAATGAGCAGTTCTTC
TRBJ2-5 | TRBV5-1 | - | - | CASSLGFGLAPQETQYF | TGCGCCAGCAGCTTGGGCTTTGGACTCGCGCCGCAAGAGACCCAGTACTTC
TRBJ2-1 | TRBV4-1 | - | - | CASSQDLGAAYNEQFF | TGCGCCAGCAGCCAAGATCTGGGGGCCGCATACAATGAGCAGTTCTTC
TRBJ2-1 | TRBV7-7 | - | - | CASSLGSPASTSYNEQFF | TGTGCCAGCAGCTTAGGTTCCCCGGCTAGCACCTCCTACAATGAGCAGTTCTTC
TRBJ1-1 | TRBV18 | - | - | CASSQRRGGEAFF | TGTGCCAGCTCCCAACGGAGGGGAGGAGAAGCTTTCTTT
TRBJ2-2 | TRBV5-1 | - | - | CASSLALETGELFF | TGCGCCAGCAGCTTGGCTCTAGAAACCGGGGAGCTGTTTTTT
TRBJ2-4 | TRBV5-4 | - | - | CASSGSGILAKNIQYF | TGTGCCAGCAGCGGATCAGGGATACTAGCCAAAAACATTCAGTACTTC
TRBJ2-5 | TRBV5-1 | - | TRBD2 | CASSLELAGGRETQYF | TGCGCCAGCAGCTTGGAGTTAGCGGGAGGGAGAGAGACCCAGTACTTC
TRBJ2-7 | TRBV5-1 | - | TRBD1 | CASSREQGARYEQYF | TGCGCCAGCAGCCGGGAACAGGGGGCGCGATACGAGCAGTACTTC
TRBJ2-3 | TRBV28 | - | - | CASKPISTSTDTQYF | TGTGCCAGCAAACCCATCTCCACTAGCACAGATACGCAGTATTTT
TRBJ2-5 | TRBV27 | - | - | CASSSGQRREEETQYF | TGTGCCAGCAGTTCGGGACAGAGGAGGGAAGAAGAGACCCAGTACTTC
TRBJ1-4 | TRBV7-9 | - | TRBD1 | CASSLDRGAEKLFF | TGTGCCAGCAGCCTAGACAGGGGTGCCGAAAAACTGTTTTTT
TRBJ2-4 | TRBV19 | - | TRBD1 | CASSSGTGERNIQYF | TGTGCCAGTAGTTCGGGAACAGGGGAGAGGAACATTCAGTACTTC
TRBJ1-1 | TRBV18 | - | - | CASSRTSGTEAFF | TGTGCCAGCTCACGGACTTCCGGCACTGAAGCTTTCTTT
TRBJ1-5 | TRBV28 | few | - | CASSLASYSNQPQHF | TGTGCCAGCAGTTTAGCGTCTTATAGCAATCAGCCCCAGCATTTT
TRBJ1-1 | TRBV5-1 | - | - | CASSLAGAAEAFF | TGCGCCAGCAGCTTGGCAGGGGCGGCTGAAGCTTTCTTT
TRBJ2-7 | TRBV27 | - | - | CATTGQTDYEQYF | TGTGCCACCACCGGACAGACCGACTACGAGCAGTACTTC
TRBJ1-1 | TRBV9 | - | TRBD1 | CASSPSPGGRAFF | TGTGCCAGCAGCCCATCCCCAGGGGGCCGAGCTTTCTTT
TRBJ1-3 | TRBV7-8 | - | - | CASSQDISGNTIYF | TGTGCCAGCAGCCAGGACATCTCTGGAAACACCATATATTTT
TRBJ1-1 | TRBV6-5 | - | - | CASRRDGMNTEAFF | TGTGCCAGCAGGCGTGACGGGATGAACACTGAAGCTTTCTTT
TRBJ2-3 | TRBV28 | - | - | CASKTSFGTDTQYF | TGTGCCAGCAAGACTAGTTTTGGCACAGATACGCAGTATTTT
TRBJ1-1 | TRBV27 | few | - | CASSAAGLNTEAFF | TGTGCCAGCAGCGCCGCAGGTTTGAACACTGAAGCTTTCTTT
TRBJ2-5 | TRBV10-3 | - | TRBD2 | CAIRTSGRGEETQYF | TGTGCCATCAGGACTAGCGGGAGGGGAGAAGAGACCCAGTACTTC
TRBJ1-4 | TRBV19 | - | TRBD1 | CASSITGVDEKLFF | TGTGCCAGTAGTATCACAGGGGTCGATGAAAAACTGTTTTTT
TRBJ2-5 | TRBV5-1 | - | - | CASSGREDSVSGETQYF | TGCGCCAGCAGCGGACGAGAAGATAGTGTTTCGGGGGAGACCCAGTACTTC
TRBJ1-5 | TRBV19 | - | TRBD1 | CASSTYPQGARGQPQHF | TGTGCCAGTAGTACTTATCCACAGGGGGCTCGTGGTCAGCCCCAGCATTTT
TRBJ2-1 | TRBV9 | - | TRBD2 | CASSMTSGRIGEQFF | TGTGCCAGCAGCATGACTAGCGGGAGAATCGGTGAGCAGTTCTTC
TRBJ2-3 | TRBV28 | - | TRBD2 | CASSLIRTSGRGRDTQYF | TGTGCCAGCAGTTTAATAAGGACTAGCGGGAGAGGGAGAGATACGCAGTATTTT
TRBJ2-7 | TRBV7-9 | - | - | CASSLSSAAYEQYF | TGTGCCAGCAGCTTAAGTTCAGCGGCCTACGAGCAGTACTTC
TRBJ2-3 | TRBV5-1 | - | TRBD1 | CASSQGTDYTDTQYF | TGCGCCAGCAGCCAGGGGACAGACTACACAGATACGCAGTATTTT
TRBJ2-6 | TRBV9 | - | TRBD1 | CASSLPGQGHRRANVLTF | TGTGCCAGCAGCCTCCCGGGACAGGGTCATAGGAGGGCCAACGTCCTGACTTTC
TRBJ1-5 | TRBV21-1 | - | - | CASSSQGTSNQPQHF | TGTGCCAGCAGCTCGCAGGGTACCAGCAATCAGCCCCAGCATTTT
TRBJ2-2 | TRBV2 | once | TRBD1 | CASSEGTGYTGELFF | TGTGCCAGCAGTGAGGGGACAGGGTACACCGGGGAGCTGTTTTTT
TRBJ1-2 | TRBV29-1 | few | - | CSVESEGGSGYTF | TGCAGCGTTGAGTCGGAAGGAGGGTCTGGCTACACCTTC
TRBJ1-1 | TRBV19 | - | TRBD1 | CASSRTGTGSSEAFF | TGTGCCAGTAGTCGAACCGGGACAGGGTCATCTGAAGCTTTCTTT
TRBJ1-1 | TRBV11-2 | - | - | CASSLRRNWGTEAFF | TGTGCCAGCAGCTTAAGGAGGAATTGGGGCACTGAAGCTTTCTTT
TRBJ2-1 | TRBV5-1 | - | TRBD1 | CASSLDRGNYNEQFF | TGCGCCAGCAGCCTGGACAGGGGCAACTACAATGAGCAGTTCTTC
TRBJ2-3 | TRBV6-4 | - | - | CASSPLRGGTDTQYF | TGTGCCAGCAGTCCTCTCAGGGGTGGCACAGATACGCAGTATTTT
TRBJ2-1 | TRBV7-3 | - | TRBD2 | CASSLEVAGYYNEQFF | TGTGCCAGCAGCTTAGAAGTAGCGGGGTACTACAATGAGCAGTTCTTC
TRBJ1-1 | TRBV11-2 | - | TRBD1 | CASSLEGGPTEAFF | TGTGCCAGCAGCTTAGAAGGGGGCCCCACTGAAGCTTTCTTT
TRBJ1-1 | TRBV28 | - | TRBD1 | CASSSTGGAPEAFF | TGTGCCAGCAGTTCTACAGGGGGCGCCCCTGAAGCTTTCTTT
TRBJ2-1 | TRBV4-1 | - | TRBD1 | CASSLRTGWDEQFF | TGCGCCAGCAGCCTTAGGACAGGGTGGGATGAGCAGTTCTTC
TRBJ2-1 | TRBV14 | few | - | CASSPNYNEQFF | TGTGCCAGCAGCCCCAACTACAATGAGCAGTTCTTC
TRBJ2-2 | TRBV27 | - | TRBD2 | CASSLGYSWTSGSTANTGELFF | TGTGCCAGCAGTTTAGGGTACAGCTGGACTAGCGGGAGTACTGCGAACACCGGGGAGCTGTTTTTT